Presented here are 24 T cell receptor beta chains from one specimen sequenced in a study of cytomegalovirus exposure and HLA in healthy donors. Primers for the PCR totalled 60 Vbeta and 13 Jbeta. The table came from immunoSEQ multiplex PCR; TCRdb's copy has only in-frame clones and leaves some out. This sample has 150,000 or so clones, with more than 70% found just once. The sequenced material came from PBMCs. The receptors were sampled from a woman in her thirties or forties in good health and CMV-seropositive.

The chain joins TRBV28 to TRBJ2-2; maybe TRBD1 (5 bases). This CDR3 has 14 residues. The ends were cut back, 7 bases at V and 5 bases at J, with 14 bases in the middle. CDR1 is MDHEN, CDR2 SYDVKM, per germline. The CDR3, as DNA: TGTGCCAGCACTCAGGGAAGGCGGACCGGGGAGCTGTTTTTT. Translating it yields CASTQGRRTGELFF.

This chain joins TRBV5-5 and TRBJ1-2, with a possible D match to TRBD1 (5 bases). The CDR3 has 14 residues. In germline, CDR1 is SGHKS, CDR2 YYEKEE (reference sequence). V shed 4 bases and J shed 8 bases, with 18 bases lying between them. The chain's CDR3 is CASSPSRGVGGYTF. Here the CDR3 DNA reads TGTGCCAGCAGCCCCTCGCGGGGGGTGGGAGGCTACACCTTC. The whole variable domain, remainder taken from reference TRBV5-5 and TRBJ1-2, is DAGVTQSPTHLIKTRGQQVTLRCSPISGHKSVSWYQQVLGQGPQFIFQYYEKEERGRGNFPDRFSARQFPNYSSELNVNALLLGDSALYLCASSPSRGVGGYTFGSGTRLTVV.

The chain couples TRBV11-1 to TRBJ1-2, with 10 bases identical to TRBD1. Germline V gives CDR1 SGHAT, CDR2 FQDESV (reference sequence). The CDR3 contains 17 residues. Unmatched junction bases numbered 15, after V lost 5 bases and J lost 6 bases. The CDR3 nucleotides read TGTGCCAGCAGCCCAGCACGCCCGGGACAGGGGACACATGGCTACACCTTC. This gives the protein CASSPARPGQGTHGYTF.

The chain has TRBV9 and TRBJ1-2; 7 bases align to TRBD1. The CDR3 has 16 residues. Germline loops: CDR1 SGDLS, CDR2 YYNGEE. The V segment lost 4 bases and the J segment 2 bases; nucleotides outside the gene matches: 11. CDR3 amino acids: CASSFPVTGQNYGYTF. DNA of the CDR3: TGTGCCAGCAGCTTCCCTGTGACAGGGCAGAACTATGGCTACACCTTC.

The chain employs TRBV5-1 and TRBJ2-1; 13 bases are a match to TRBD2. CDR1 SGHRS and CDR2 YFSETQ come from the germline V gene. Trimming at V came to 1 base and at J to 2 bases, leaving 9 bases not matched to a gene. The CDR3 length is 19 residues. This chain's CDR3 is CASSLHRRLAGGTYNEQFF. CDR3 coding DNA: TGCGCCAGCAGCTTGCATCGGAGACTAGCGGGAGGAACCTACAATGAGCAGTTCTTC.

The J gene is TRBJ2-3, the V gene TRBV4-2, with D tentatively TRBD2 (7 bases). Trimming cost V 3 bases and J 5 bases, with 12 bases left between them. The CDR3 has 14 residues. Germline CDR1 LGHNA, CDR2 YNFKEQ. The CDR3 reads CASSQGAGEDTQYF. CDR3 sequence (DNA): TGTGCCAGCAGCCAGGGGGCGGGAGAAGATACGCAGTATTTT.

This chain connects TRBV2 to TRBJ2-7; TRBD1 aligns across 8 bases. The CDR3 runs 17 residues. Per the germline V gene, CDR1 is SNHLY and CDR2 is FYNNEI. Trimming at V came to 6 bases and at J to 3 bases, leaving 16 bases not matched to a gene. CDR3 in amino acids: CASRTGQGQVRGYEQYF. The CDR3 DNA reads as TGTGCCAGCAGGACGGGCCAGGGACAGGTTAGGGGCTACGAGCAGTACTTC.

The chain carries TRBV7-9 and TRBJ2-6, with TRBD2 matching 12 bases. Germline V gene lookup returns CDR1 SEHNR and CDR2 FQNEAQ (reference sequence). The ends lost 5 bases at V and 1 base at J; junction bases unmatched: 3. This CDR3 has 17 amino acids. DNA for the CDR3: TGTGCCAGCAGCGGACTAGCGGGGAGGTCTGGGGCCAACGTCCTGACTTTC. This sequence encodes CASSGLAGRSGANVLTF.

The rearrangement joins TRBV11-1 to TRBJ1-1, with D possibly TRBD1 on 5 matching bases. The CDR3 covers 14 residues. V was clipped by 7 bases and J by 4 bases, with 16 bases between them. Germline CDR1 and CDR2: SGHAT and FQDESV (reference sequence). This CDR3 is CASTVWQGATEAFF. DNA of the CDR3: TGTGCCAGCACCGTGTGGCAGGGTGCCACTGAAGCTTTCTTT. The variable domain in full, completed from reference TRBV11-1 and TRBJ1-1, reads EAEVAQSPRYKITEKSQAVAFWCDPISGHATLYWYRQILGQGPELLVQFQDESVVDDSQLPKDRFSAERLKGVDSTLKIQPAELGDSAMYLCASTVWQGATEAFFGQGTRLTVV.

The V gene is TRBV7-8, the J gene TRBJ2-7; TRBD1 matches at 12 bases. Germline V gene data show CDR1 as SGHVS and CDR2 as FQNEAQ. J lost 5 bases, V lost 0 bases, and 2 bases had no gene match. This CDR3 is 15 amino acids long. The CDR3 coding sequence is TGTGCCAGCAGCTTAGCGGGGACAGGGGGCAACGAGCAGTACTTC. Amino acids: CASSLAGTGGNEQYF.

This chain joins TRBV29-1 and TRBJ2-1, with TRBD2 as a possible D gene (6 bases). The ends were cut back, 6 bases at V and 4 bases at J, with 16 bases in the middle. The germline CDR1 and CDR2 sequences are SQVTM and ANQGSEA. The length of the CDR3 is 14 residues. CDR3 nucleotides: TGCAGCGTGGTTCCCGGGACTCGTTACAATGAGCAGTTCTTC. This encodes CSVVPGTRYNEQFF.

As regards this clone: The junction shows a germline mismatch at one end, possibly a read error. This rearrangement joins TRBV7-9 to TRBJ2-5; 11 bases are shared with TRBD2. CDR3 length: 16 residues. Germline lookup yields CDR1 SEHNR and CDR2 FQNEAQ (reference sequence). The CDR3, as DNA: TGTGCCAGCAGCACTTGGACTAGCGGGCGGCAAGAGGCCCAGTACTTC. Translating gives CASSTWTSGRQEAQYF.

This sequence joins TRBV2 and TRBJ1-3; maybe TRBD1 (5 bases). The CDR3 consists of 17 residues. Germline assignment: CDR1 SNHLY and CDR2 FYNNEI. The germline V and J ends were trimmed by 2 bases and 1 base, with 15 bases remaining between them. The CDR3 loop reads CASSEYRGLRSGNTIYF. The CDR3 nucleotides are TGTGCCAGCAGTGAATATCGGGGACTGAGGTCTGGAAACACCATATATTTT.

This chain connects TRBV30 to TRBJ1-1; weak D call: TRBD1 (5 bases). CDR1 GTSNPN and CDR2 SVGIG come from the germline V gene (reference sequence). The CDR3 is made up of 13 amino acids. V dropped 4 bases and J dropped 1 base, with 10 bases sitting between them. The CDR3 spells CAWTRRGNTEAFF. The CDR3 nucleotides are TGTGCCTGGACGCGAAGGGGGAACACTGAAGCTTTCTTT.

The gene calls are TRBV28 and TRBJ2-7, with 7 positions matching TRBD2. The germline gives CDR1 MDHEN, CDR2 SYDVKM. CDR3 length equals 16 residues. The junction had 16 bases not matched to a gene; V was cut back by 5 bases and J by 6 bases. CDR3 nucleotide sequence: TGTGCCAGCAGTCGTCTCAACTCGAGACTAGCCACCGAGCAGTACTTC. Protein: CASSRLNSRLATEQYF.

This chain links TRBV5-1 with TRBJ1-4, with 11 bases aligning to TRBD1. CDR1 SGHRS and CDR2 YFSETQ come from the germline V gene. This CDR3 has 15 amino acids. Trimming at V came to 4 bases and at J to 7 bases, leaving 6 bases not matched to a gene. The CDR3 spells CASSLPDRGREKLFF. In DNA, the CDR3 is TGCGCCAGCAGCCTACCGGACAGGGGGCGTGAAAAACTGTTTTTT.

This chain uses TRBV6-6 with TRBJ2-7; 8 bases are shared with TRBD2. The CDR3 sequence is 14 residues long. Per germline, CDR1 MNHNY and CDR2 SVGAGI (reference sequence). V gave up 2 bases and J gave up 1 base; unmatched junction bases: 1. The CDR3 DNA sequence: TGTGCCAGCAGTTACGGCGGGGGGTCCTACGAGCAGTACTTC. Translated, it gives CASSYGGGSYEQYF.

This clone was observed once. V usage is TRBV28 and J usage is TRBJ2-3, with 7 bases identical to TRBD2. CDR1 and CDR2 (germline): MDHEN, SYDVKM. This CDR3 is built from 12 residues. V was clipped by 2 bases and J by 9 bases; unmatched bases: 2. This CDR3 reads CASSLGLDTQYF. For the CDR3, the DNA is TGTGCCAGCAGTTTAGGACTAGACACGCAGTATTTT.

The chain joins TRBV28 to TRBJ1-5; D gene unclear. This CDR3 contains 15 residues. V lost 6 bases and J lost 4, with 16 bases in between. Germline V lookup: CDR1 MDHEN, CDR2 SYDVKM. In DNA, the CDR3 is TGTGCCAGCAGCCGACCAGGAGGGAGTAATCAGCCCCAGCATTTT. This translates into CASSRPGGSNQPQHF.

The CDR3 reads CASSVSGRGETQYF. DNA for the CDR3: TGTGCCAGCAGCGTTAGCGGGAGAGGAGAGACCCAGTACTTC. V is TRBV7-2 and J is TRBJ2-5; TRBD2 aligns across 9 bases. Germline V gene sequence: CDR1 SGHTA, CDR2 FQGNSA. V trimming: 5 bases; J trimming: 4 bases; junction bases outside the gene matches: 5. The CDR3 totals 14 residues.

The rearrangement joins TRBV6-5 to TRBJ1-5; maybe TRBD1 (6 bases). This CDR3 spans 13 amino acids. Looked up from germline, CDR1 is MNHEY and CDR2 is SVGAGI. The V and J ends lost 2 bases and 7 bases respectively, with 9 bases between them. The CDR3 loop is CASSYGTKQPQHF. CDR3 DNA sequence: TGTGCCAGCAGTTACGGGACAAAGCAGCCCCAGCATTTT.

The chain recombines TRBV5-6 with TRBJ1-1, with 9 bases identical to TRBD1. The germline V gene has CDR1 SGHDT and CDR2 YYEEEE. CDR3 length: 14 amino acids. V lost 2 bases to trimming and J lost 8 bases; unmatched junction nucleotides: 7. CDR3 nucleotide sequence: TGTGCCAGCAGCTTAGAGACAGGGGGTCCCGAAGCTTTCTTT. Its protein is CASSLETGGPEAFF.

The rearrangement joins TRBV19 to TRBJ1-1; tentative D call: TRBD1 (5 bases). Germline V gene data show CDR1 as LNHDA and CDR2 as SQIVND (reference sequence). This CDR3 region has 13 residues. Trimming cost V 9 bases and J 8 bases, with 19 bases left between them. Here the CDR3 reads CASSGPPRVEAFF. The CDR3 DNA reads as TGTGCCAGCTCTGGACCTCCCAGGGTAGAAGCTTTCTTT.

The chain combines TRBV27 with TRBJ2-7; maybe TRBD1 (7 bases). Trimming stripped 0 bases from V and 4 bases from J, with 13 bases between. The V gene's germline CDR1 is MNHEY and CDR2 SMNVEV (reference sequence). CDR3 length: 15 residues. The CDR3 spells CASSLSAGGLYEQYF. The CDR3 DNA is TGTGCCAGCAGTTTATCGGCAGGGGGGCTTTACGAGCAGTACTTC.